This T cell receptor (beta chain) was obtained from a study of response to subunit inactivated influenza vaccine. This clonotype was seen at least ten times. The antigen is not known. Whole-study results and caveats: New T cells are recruited in small numbers by each seasonal influenza vaccination, according to the authors' suggestion.

In TCRdb, the RT-PCR reads were re-called with MiXCR into one record per CDR3 protein. The data contain more than 500,000 distinct CDR3 sequences, around 11% of them singletons. The sample was also reused in another study, on T cells expressing NK-cell markers. That work contributes: Scientists made TCR beta cDNA using 5'RACE template switching with UMIs. These same clonotypes (in four donors) also led the CD3+CD56-NKG2C+ fraction.

The sequence was obtained from a man in his fifties who received an inactivated influenza vaccine. Sequenced material: PBMCs from blood, taken on the day of vaccination.

The chain's CDR3 is CASSSGQGFTGELFF. CDR3 bases: TGTGCCAGCAGTTCGGGACAGGGGTTCACCGGGGAGCTGTTTTTT. The V and J genes are TRBV12-3 or TRBV12-4 and TRBJ2-2, with TRBD1 matching over 10 bases. CDR3 length equals 15 residues. J was trimmed by 4 bases and V by 4 bases; bases with no gene match: 3.